This T cell receptor (beta chain) was recorded in a study of cytomegalovirus exposure and HLA in healthy donors. 13 Jbeta primers and 60 Vbeta primers were used for the PCR. Sequencing was performed with immunoSEQ multiplex PCR; in TCRdb, only in-frame clones are kept and a portion is missing. Altogether roughly 160,000 clones are present, around 80% being singletons, with the ten largest covering 2.5% to 4%. With 11 bases clipped from V and 8 bases from J, the junction kept 8 bases outside the gene matches. The CDR3 runs 13 residues. Looked up from germline, CDR1 is MDHEN and CDR2 is SYDVKM. This clonotype originated in a woman aged 45-65 years in good health and CMV-seropositive. Sequences were obtained from PBMCs. This sequence joins TRBV28 and TRBJ1-4, with TRBD1 identical over 10 bases. The CDR3 loop is CAGMTGGTEKLFF. The CDR3 region has the DNA TGTGCCGGTATGACAGGGGGCACGGAAAAACTGTTTTTT.